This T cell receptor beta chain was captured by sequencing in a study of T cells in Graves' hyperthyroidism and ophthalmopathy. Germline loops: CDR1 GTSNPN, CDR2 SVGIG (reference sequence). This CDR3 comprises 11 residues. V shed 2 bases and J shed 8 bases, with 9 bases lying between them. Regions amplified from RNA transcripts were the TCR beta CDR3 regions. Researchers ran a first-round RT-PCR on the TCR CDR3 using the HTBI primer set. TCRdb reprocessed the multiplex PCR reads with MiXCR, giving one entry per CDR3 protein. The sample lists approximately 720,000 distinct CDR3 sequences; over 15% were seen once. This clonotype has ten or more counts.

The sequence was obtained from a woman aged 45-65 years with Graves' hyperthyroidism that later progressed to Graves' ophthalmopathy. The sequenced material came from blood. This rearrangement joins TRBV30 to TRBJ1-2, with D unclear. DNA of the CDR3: TGTGCCTGGAGTCCAGAGGGCGGCTACACCTTC. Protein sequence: CAWSPEGGYTF.